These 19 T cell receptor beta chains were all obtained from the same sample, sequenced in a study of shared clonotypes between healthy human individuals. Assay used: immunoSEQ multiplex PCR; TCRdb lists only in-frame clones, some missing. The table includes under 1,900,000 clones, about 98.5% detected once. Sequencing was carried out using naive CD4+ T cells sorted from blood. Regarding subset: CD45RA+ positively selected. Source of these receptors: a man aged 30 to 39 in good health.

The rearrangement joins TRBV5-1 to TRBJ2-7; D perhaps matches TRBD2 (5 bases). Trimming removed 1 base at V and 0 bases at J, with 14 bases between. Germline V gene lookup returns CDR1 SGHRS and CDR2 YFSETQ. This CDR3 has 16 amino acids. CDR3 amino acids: CASSLWLPGVSYEQYF. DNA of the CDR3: TGCGCCAGCAGCTTGTGGTTACCCGGGGTCTCCTACGAGCAGTACTTC.

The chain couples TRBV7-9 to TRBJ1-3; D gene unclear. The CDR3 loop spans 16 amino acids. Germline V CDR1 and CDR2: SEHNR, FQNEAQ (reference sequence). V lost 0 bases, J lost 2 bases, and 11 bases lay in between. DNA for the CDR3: TGTGCCAGCAGCTTAGCGCAAGAAGGGACTGGAAACACCATATATTTT. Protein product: CASSLAQEGTGNTIYF.

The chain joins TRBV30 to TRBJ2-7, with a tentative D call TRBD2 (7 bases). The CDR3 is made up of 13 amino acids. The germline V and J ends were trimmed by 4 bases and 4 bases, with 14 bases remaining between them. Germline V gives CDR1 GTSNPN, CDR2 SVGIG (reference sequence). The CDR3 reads CAWNGGRGYEQYF. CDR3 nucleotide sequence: TGTGCCTGGAACGGGGGGCGAGGTTACGAGCAGTACTTC.

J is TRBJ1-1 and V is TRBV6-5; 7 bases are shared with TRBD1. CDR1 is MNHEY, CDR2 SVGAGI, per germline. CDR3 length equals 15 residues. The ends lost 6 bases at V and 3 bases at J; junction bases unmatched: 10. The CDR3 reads CASRAPAGQHTEAFF. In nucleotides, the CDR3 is TGTGCCAGCAGGGCCCCAGCGGGACAGCACACTGAAGCTTTCTTT.

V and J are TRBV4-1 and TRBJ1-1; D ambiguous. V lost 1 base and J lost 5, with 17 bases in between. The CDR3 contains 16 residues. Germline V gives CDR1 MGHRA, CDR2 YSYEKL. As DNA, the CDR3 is TGCGCCAGCAGCCAAGGGCTCACGGAAACCTGGACTGAAGCTTTCTTT. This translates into CASSQGLTETWTEAFF.

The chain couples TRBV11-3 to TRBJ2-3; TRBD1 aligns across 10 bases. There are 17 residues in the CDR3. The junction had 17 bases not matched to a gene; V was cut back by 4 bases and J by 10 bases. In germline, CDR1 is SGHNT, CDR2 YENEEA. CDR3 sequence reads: CASSSPEGTGAQISQYF. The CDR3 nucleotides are TGTGCCAGCAGCTCCCCAGAGGGGACAGGGGCACAGATTTCGCAGTATTTT. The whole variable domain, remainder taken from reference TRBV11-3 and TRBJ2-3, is EAGVVQSPRYKIIEKKQPVAFWCNPISGHNTLYWYLQNLGQGPELLIRYENEEAVDDSQLPKDRFSAERLKGVDSTLKIQPAELGDSAVYLCASSSPEGTGAQISQYFGPGTRLTVL.

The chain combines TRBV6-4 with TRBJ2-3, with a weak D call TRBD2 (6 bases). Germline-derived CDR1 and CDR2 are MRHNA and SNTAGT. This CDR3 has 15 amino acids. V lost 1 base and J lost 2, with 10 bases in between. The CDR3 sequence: CASSDFPGATDTQYF. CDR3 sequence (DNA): TGTGCCAGCAGTGACTTCCCGGGAGCCACAGATACGCAGTATTTT.

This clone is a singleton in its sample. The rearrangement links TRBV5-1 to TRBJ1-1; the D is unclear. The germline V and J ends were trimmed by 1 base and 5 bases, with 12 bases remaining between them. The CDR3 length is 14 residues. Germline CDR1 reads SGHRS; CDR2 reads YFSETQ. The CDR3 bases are TGCGCCAGCAGCTTGAGCGTGTGGGAAACTGAAGCTTTCTTT. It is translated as CASSLSVWETEAFF.

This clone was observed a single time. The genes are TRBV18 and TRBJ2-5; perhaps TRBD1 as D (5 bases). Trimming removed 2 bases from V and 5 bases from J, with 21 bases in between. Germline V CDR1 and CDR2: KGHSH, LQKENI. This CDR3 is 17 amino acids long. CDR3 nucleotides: TGTGCCAGCTCACCAATAGGGGCAGCCCCCAATCGGGAGACCCAGTACTTC. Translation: CASSPIGAAPNRETQYF. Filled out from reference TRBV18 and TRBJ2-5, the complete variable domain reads NAGVMQNPRHLVRRRGQEARLRCSPMKGHSHVYWYRQLPEEGLKFMVYLQKENIIDESGMPKERFSAEFPKEGPSILRIQQVVRGDSAAYFCASSPIGAAPNRETQYFGPGTRLLVL.

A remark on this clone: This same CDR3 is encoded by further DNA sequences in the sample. The CDR3 loop reads CASSESRAQETQYF. Here the CDR3 DNA reads TGCGCCAGCAGTGAGTCGAGAGCCCAAGAGACCCAGTACTTC. The chain joins TRBV10-1 to TRBJ2-5; D remains ambiguous. CDR3 length: 14 amino acids. Germline CDR1 and CDR2: WNHNN and SYGVQD (reference sequence). The germline V and J ends were trimmed by 0 bases and 1 base, with 6 bases remaining between them.

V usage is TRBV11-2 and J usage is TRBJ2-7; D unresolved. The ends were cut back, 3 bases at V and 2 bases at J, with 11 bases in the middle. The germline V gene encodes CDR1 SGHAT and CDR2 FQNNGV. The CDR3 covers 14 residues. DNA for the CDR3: TGTGCCAGCAGCTTTCTGGGAACAACCTACGAGCAGTACTTC. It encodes CASSFLGTTYEQYF.

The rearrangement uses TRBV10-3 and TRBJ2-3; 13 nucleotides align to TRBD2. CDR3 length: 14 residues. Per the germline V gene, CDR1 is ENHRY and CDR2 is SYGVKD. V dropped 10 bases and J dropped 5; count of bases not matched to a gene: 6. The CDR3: CATQGLAGIDTQYF. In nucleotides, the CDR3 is TGTGCCACCCAGGGACTAGCGGGAATAGATACGCAGTATTTT.

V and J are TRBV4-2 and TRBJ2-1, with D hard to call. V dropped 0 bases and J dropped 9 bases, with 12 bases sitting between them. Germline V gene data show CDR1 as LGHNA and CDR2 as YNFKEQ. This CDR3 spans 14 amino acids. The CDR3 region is CASSQEMSFGEQFF. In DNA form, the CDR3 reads TGTGCCAGCAGCCAAGAGATGAGCTTTGGTGAGCAGTTCTTC.

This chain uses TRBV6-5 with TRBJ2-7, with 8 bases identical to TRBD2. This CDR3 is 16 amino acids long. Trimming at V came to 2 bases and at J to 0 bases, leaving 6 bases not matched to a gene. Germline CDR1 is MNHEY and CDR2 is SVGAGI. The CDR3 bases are TGTGCCAGCAGTTACACACTAGCGGTCGGCTCCTACGAGCAGTACTTC. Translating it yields CASSYTLAVGSYEQYF.

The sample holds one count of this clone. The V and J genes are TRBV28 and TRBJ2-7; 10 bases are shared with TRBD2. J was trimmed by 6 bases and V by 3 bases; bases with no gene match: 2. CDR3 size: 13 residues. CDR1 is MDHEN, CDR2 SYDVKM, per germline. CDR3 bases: TGTGCCAGCAGTTTCAGGACTAGCGGCGAGCAGTACTTC. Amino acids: CASSFRTSGEQYF.

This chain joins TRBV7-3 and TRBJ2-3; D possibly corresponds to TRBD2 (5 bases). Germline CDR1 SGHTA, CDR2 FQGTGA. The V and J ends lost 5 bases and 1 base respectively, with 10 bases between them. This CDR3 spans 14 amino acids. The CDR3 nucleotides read TGTGCCAGCAGCAAAGGACTTGGCACAGATACGCAGTATTTT. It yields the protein CASSKGLGTDTQYF.

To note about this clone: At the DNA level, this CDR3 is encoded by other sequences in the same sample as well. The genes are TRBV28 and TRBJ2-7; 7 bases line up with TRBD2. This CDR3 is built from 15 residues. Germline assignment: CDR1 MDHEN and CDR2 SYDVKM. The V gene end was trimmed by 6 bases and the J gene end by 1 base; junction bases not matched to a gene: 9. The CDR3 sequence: CASSSLGSGSYEQYF. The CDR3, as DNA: TGTGCCAGCAGCTCTTTGGGTAGCGGGTCCTACGAGCAGTACTTC.

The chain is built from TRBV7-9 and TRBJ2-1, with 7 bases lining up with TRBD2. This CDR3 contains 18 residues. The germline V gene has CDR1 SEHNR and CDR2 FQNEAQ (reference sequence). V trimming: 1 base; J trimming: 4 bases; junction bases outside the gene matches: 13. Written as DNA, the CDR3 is TGTGCCAGCAGCTTAGGCGGGAGATTAAGTGACGGTTACAATGAGCAGTTCTTC. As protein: CASSLGGRLSDGYNEQFF. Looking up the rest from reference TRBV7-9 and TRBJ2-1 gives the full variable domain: DTGVSQNPRHKITKRGQNVTFRCDPISEHNRLYWYRQTLGQGPEFLTYFQNEAQLEKSRLLSDRFSAERPKGSFSTLEIQRTEQGDSAMYLCASSLGGRLSDGYNEQFFGPGTRLTVL.

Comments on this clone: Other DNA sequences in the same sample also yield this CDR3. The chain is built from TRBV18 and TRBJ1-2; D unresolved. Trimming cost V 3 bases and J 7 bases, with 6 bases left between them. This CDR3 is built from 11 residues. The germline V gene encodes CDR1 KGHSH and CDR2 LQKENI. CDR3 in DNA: TGTGCCAGCTCACCCGGATTTGGCTACACCTTC. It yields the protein CASSPGFGYTF.